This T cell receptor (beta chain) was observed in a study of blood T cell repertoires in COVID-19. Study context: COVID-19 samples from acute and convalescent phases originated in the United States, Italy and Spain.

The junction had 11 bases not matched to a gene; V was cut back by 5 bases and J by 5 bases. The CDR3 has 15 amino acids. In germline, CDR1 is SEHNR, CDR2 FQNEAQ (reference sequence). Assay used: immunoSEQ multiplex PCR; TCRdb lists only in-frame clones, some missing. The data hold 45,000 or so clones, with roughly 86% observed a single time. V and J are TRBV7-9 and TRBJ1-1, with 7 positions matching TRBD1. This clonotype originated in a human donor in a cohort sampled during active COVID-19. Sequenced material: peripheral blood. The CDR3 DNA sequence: TGTGCCAGCAGCCTACGACAGGGAGGAGGGACTGAAGCTTTCTTT. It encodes CASSLRQGGGTEAFF. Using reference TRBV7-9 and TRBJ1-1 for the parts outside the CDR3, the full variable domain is DTGVSQNPRHKITKRGQNVTFRCDPISEHNRLYWYRQTLGQGPEFLTYFQNEAQLEKSRLLSDRFSAERPKGSFSTLEIQRTEQGDSAMYLCASSLRQGGGTEAFFGQGTRLTVV.